Each of the 22 T cell receptor beta chains below was sequenced from the same sample in a study of metastatic and nonmetastatic thyroid tumors (dated by TCRdb to between 2020 and 2021). Libraries were prepared through PCR. Sequencing relied on an Illumina HiSeq 4000. Clones were called with MiXCR by TCRdb after fastp trimmed the public reads at Q25, and only in-frame beta chains were retained. In all, the sample holds about 18,000 clones, and about 34% of those were seen once. The top ten clonotypes cover 8% to 10% of the sample. No patient had received any treatment before thyroid surgery. The sequenced sample consisted of tumor tissue. The receptors derive from a male donor with papillary thyroid cancer or a benign thyroid nodule (not recorded which). Some clones in this sample may be carry-over from other donors' samples.

The chain is built from TRBV20-1 and TRBJ1-6; D is uncertain. The V end was cut by 3 bases, the J end by 7 bases, with 13 bases between. CDR3 length equals 14 residues. Germline CDR1 DFQATT, CDR2 SNEGSKA (reference sequence). CDR3 coding DNA: TGCAGTGCTAGTGGGGATTTACCAAATTCACCCCTCCACTTT. Translating gives CSASGDLPNSPLHF.

This clone was seen ten or more times. The rearrangement joins TRBV6-1 to TRBJ1-5; tentative D call: TRBD1 (6 bases). The V and J ends lost 7 bases and 5 bases respectively, with 15 bases between them. CDR3 length equals 14 residues. Per germline, CDR1 MNHNS and CDR2 SASEGT. For the CDR3, the DNA is TGTGCCAGCATTTTAATACAGGGCGATCAGCCCCAGCATTTT. This sequence encodes CASILIQGDQPQHF.

This clone was seen ten or more times. A read error may explain this, as a much larger clone is one base away. The chain uses TRBV25-1 and TRBJ2-7; 7 bases line up with TRBD2. CDR1 is MGHDK, CDR2 SYGVNS, per germline. CDR3 length equals 14 residues. CDR3 in DNA: TGTGCCGGCAGTGAGTCGGGGGGTCTCTACGAGCAGTACTTC. This gives the protein CAGSESGGLYEQYF.

This clone was detected only a few times. The gene calls are TRBV19 and TRBJ2-7; 9 positions match TRBD1. Germline values: CDR1 LNHDA, CDR2 SQIVND (reference sequence). The V and J ends lost 3 bases and 5 bases, in that order; junction bases with no gene match: 8. The CDR3 is 15 amino acids. The CDR3 reads CASSMGQGGFHEQYF. In nucleotides, the CDR3 is TGTGCCAGTAGTATGGGACAGGGAGGTTTCCACGAGCAGTACTTC.

This clone qualifies as medium-sized (0.01 to 0.1%). V usage is TRBV24-1 and J usage is TRBJ2-1; D is perhaps TRBD1 or TRBD2 (5 bases each). The V and J ends lost 5 bases and 6 bases respectively, with 16 bases between them. Per the germline V gene, CDR1 is KGHDR and CDR2 is SFDVKD. The CDR3 totals 15 residues. CDR3 amino acids: CATSVETGTSNEQFF. The CDR3 DNA is TGTGCCACCAGTGTCGAGACCGGGACCAGCAATGAGCAGTTCTTC.

This clone has a count of ten or more. The chain employs TRBV5-8 and TRBJ2-2; 7 bases align to TRBD1. With 1 base clipped from V and 3 bases from J, the junction kept 3 bases outside the gene matches. CDR3 length: 15 amino acids. The germline V gene has CDR1 SGHTS and CDR2 YDEGEE. The CDR3 DNA is TGTGCCAGCAGCTTGTGGCAGGGGGACACCGGGGAGCTGTTTTTT. This codes for CASSLWQGDTGELFF.

This clone occurred once. V is TRBV11-2 and J is TRBJ2-7; D is unclear. There are 15 residues in the CDR3. The germline V gene encodes CDR1 SGHAT and CDR2 FQNNGV. V was clipped by 3 bases and J by 3 bases, with 15 bases between them. The DNA for the CDR3 is TGTGCCAGCAGCTTTGGAGACAACCCCTTCTACGAGCAGTACTTC. It translates to CASSFGDNPFYEQYF. Complete variable domain (other parts from reference TRBV11-2 and TRBJ2-7): EAGVAQSPRYKIIEKRQSVAFWCNPISGHATLYWYQQILGQGPKLLIQFQNNGVVDDSQLPKDRFSAERLKGVDSTLKIQPAKLEDSAVYLCASSFGDNPFYEQYFGPGTRLTVT.

This clone was observed once. The CDR3 does not end in the conserved phenylalanine or tryptophan, so this is likely a read error. This chain links TRBV9 with TRBJ2-5; no firm D call. Trimming removed 1 base from V and 4 bases from J, with 11 bases in between. CDR1 and CDR2 from the germline V gene are SGDLS and YYNGEE. The CDR3 is made up of 14 amino acids. The CDR3: CASSVSPGGETQYL. Written as DNA, the CDR3 is TGTGCCAGCAGCGTATCGCCAGGCGGAGAGACCCAGTACCTC.

The chain recombines TRBV6-5 with TRBJ2-7, with a possible D match to TRBD2 (5 bases). This CDR3 spans 12 amino acids. V was pared by 2 bases and J by 3 bases, with 5 bases between. Looked up from germline, CDR1 is MNHEY and CDR2 is SVGAGI. The CDR3 DNA sequence: TGTGCCAGCAGTTACGAGGGCTACGAGCAGTACTTC. Protein: CASSYEGYEQYF.

The chain employs TRBV6-1 and TRBJ1-5; D uncertain. V was pared by 5 bases and J by 6 bases, with 20 bases between. CDR1 and CDR2 from the germline V gene are MNHNS and SASEGT. The CDR3 spans 16 residues. DNA of the CDR3: TGTGCCAGCAGTACACTCATGACACGGTGGAGTCAGCCCCAGCATTTT. This sequence encodes CASSTLMTRWSQPQHF.

This clone was seen a few times. The chain is built from TRBV28 and TRBJ1-2, with D possibly TRBD1 on 5 matching bases. V lost 5 bases, J lost 9 bases, and 13 bases lay in between. The germline V gene has CDR1 MDHEN and CDR2 SYDVKM. This CDR3 region has 12 residues. The CDR3 region is CASSREGNRYTF. Written as DNA, the CDR3 is TGTGCCAGCAGTCGCGAGGGGAATCGCTACACCTTC.

This clone occurred many times. This CDR3 is CSARETGRETQYF. In DNA, the CDR3 is TGCAGTGCTAGAGAGACAGGGAGAGAGACCCAGTACTTC. The genes are TRBV20-1 and TRBJ2-5; 7 nucleotides match TRBD1. CDR1 is DFQATT and CDR2 is SNEGSKA in the germline V gene (reference sequence). The CDR3 runs 13 residues. V trimming: 0 bases; J trimming: 4 bases; junction bases outside the gene matches: 2.

This clone came up a few times. The V gene is TRBV6-2 or TRBV6-3, the J gene TRBJ1-6; TRBD1 aligns across 7 bases. This CDR3 has 15 amino acids. Trimming took 2 bases from V and 13 from J; bases not matched to a gene: 11. From germline, CDR1 is MNHEY and CDR2 SVGEGT. CDR3 sequence (DNA): TGTGCCAGCAGTTACGGTGCCGACAGGGCTGACCCCCTCCACTTT. It yields the protein CASSYGADRADPLHF.

This rearrangement joins TRBV5-1 to TRBJ2-5; 9 bases match TRBD2. After removal of 4 bases from V and 5 bases from J, the junction contained 9 bases not matched to a gene. This CDR3 region has 15 residues. CDR1 is SGHRS, CDR2 YFSETQ, per germline. CDR3 protein: CASSTSGRSGETQYF. The CDR3 nucleotides are TGCGCCAGCAGCACCAGCGGGAGGTCTGGGGAGACCCAGTACTTC.

A single count supports this clone. The conserved phenylalanine or tryptophan normally closing the CDR3 is absent here, so this likely arose from a read error. The chain joins TRBV20-1 to TRBJ1-6, with 12 bases that match TRBD1. The trim removed 7 bases at V and 9 bases at J, leaving 16 bases unmatched. The CDR3 sequence is 17 residues long. Germline CDR1 reads DFQATT; CDR2 reads SNEGSKA (reference sequence). The CDR3, as DNA: TGCAGTGATAGGGACGCAGGGACAGGGGGCGCGTGTTCACCCCTCCACTGT. It codes for CSDRDAGTGGACSPLHC.

This clone was seen at least ten times. This chain uses TRBV7-3 with TRBJ2-1; D possibly matches TRBD1 or TRBD2 (6 bases each). Germline lookup yields CDR1 SGHTA and CDR2 FQGTGA. The V end was cut by 5 bases, the J end by 7 bases, with 15 bases between. This CDR3 region has 14 residues. The CDR3 bases are TGTGCCAGCAGCCCCGGTGGAGGGGGGAATGAGCAGTTCTTC. Its protein is CASSPGGGGNEQFF.

This clone was observed a few times. Relative to the germline gene, one junction end is altered; a read error may explain this. The chain uses TRBV11-2 and TRBJ2-3, with a tentative D call TRBD2 (6 bases). This CDR3 spans 15 amino acids. Germline CDR1 and CDR2: SGHAT and FQNNGV. The CDR3 bases are TGTCCCAGCAGCCAGGCTAGCGTGATCACAGATACGCAGTATTTT. Its protein product is CPSSQASVITDTQYF.

This clone has a handful of counts. The V gene is TRBV24-1, the J gene TRBJ1-2; no clear D gene. Trimming cost V 3 bases and J 0 bases, with 4 bases left between them. CDR1 KGHDR and CDR2 SFDVKD come from the germline V gene. The CDR3 length is 13 residues. CDR3 coding DNA: TGTGCCACCAGTGATACGGCTAACTATGGCTACACCTTC. Its translation: CATSDTANYGYTF.

CDR3 DNA sequence: TGTGCCAGCAAGCTAGCCGGGGAGCTGTTTTTT. Its protein product is CASKLAGELFF. The rearrangement links TRBV28 to TRBJ2-2; D is uncertain. The CDR3 totals 11 residues. Looked up from germline, CDR1 is MDHEN and CDR2 is SYDVKM. V lost 7 bases and J 6 bases, leaving 6 bases between the germline ends.

V usage is TRBV20-1 and J usage is TRBJ1-2; D is ambiguous. Germline V CDR1 and CDR2: DFQATT, SNEGSKA (reference sequence). V was cut by 4 bases and J by 8 bases, with 11 bases left in between. The CDR3 runs 11 residues. The CDR3 DNA is TGCAGTGCTAACCGGCTCGGCGGCTACACCTTC. Encoded protein: CSANRLGGYTF.

By share, this clone counts as medium-sized. The rearrangement links TRBV12-3 or TRBV12-4 to TRBJ2-3; D is perhaps TRBD2 (6 bases). V was cut by 8 bases and J by 1 base, with 13 bases left in between. This CDR3 has 14 residues. The CDR3 nucleotides read TGTGCCAGCCGGAGGGAGTTTGGCACAGATACGCAGTATTTT. This codes for CASRREFGTDTQYF.

Regarding this clone: A read error may produce the germline difference seen at one junction end. This chain uses TRBV27 with TRBJ1-1; no reliable D call. CDR3 size: 12 residues. CDR1 is MNHEY, CDR2 SMNVEV, per germline (reference sequence). The CDR3 region has the DNA TGTGCCAGCAGTTTAACGGGGTCGACGGCTTTCTTC. This encodes CASSLTGSTAFF.